These 28 T cell receptor beta chains originate from one sample sequenced in a study of T cells after yellow fever vaccination. MiXCR was run by TCRdb on the 5' RACE reads, yielding one entry per CDR3 protein. Among 300,000 to 400,000 distinct CDR3 sequences listed, around 13% were seen once. This sample comprised CD4+ T cells sorted from PBMCs, obtained 15 days after the yellow fever booster vaccination. Receptors originate from a man between 18 and 29 years old who received the YFV17D yellow fever vaccine.

This clonotype showed up many times. This chain joins TRBV11-2 and TRBJ2-7, with D unclear. The CDR3 length is 15 residues. Per the germline V gene, CDR1 is SGHAT and CDR2 is FQNNGV. Trimming pared 3 bases from V and 2 bases from J, leaving 14 bases between. The CDR3 DNA is TGTGCCAGCAGCTTCGAACGATCACACACCTACGAGCAGTACTTC. This translates into CASSFERSHTYEQYF. The variable domain in full, with the rest retrieved from reference TRBV11-2 and TRBJ2-7, is EAGVAQSPRYKIIEKRQSVAFWCNPISGHATLYWYQQILGQGPKLLIQFQNNGVVDDSQLPKDRFSAERLKGVDSTLKIQPAKLEDSAVYLCASSFERSHTYEQYFGPGTRLTVT.

The rearrangement uses TRBV7-7 and TRBJ2-3, with a possible D match to TRBD2 (6 bases). From germline, CDR1 is SSHAT and CDR2 FNYEAQ (reference sequence). This CDR3 comprises 13 residues. V dropped 0 bases and J dropped 8 bases, with 9 bases sitting between them. The CDR3 region is CASSLAEGGTQYF. In DNA form, the CDR3 reads TGTGCCAGCAGCTTAGCAGAGGGAGGTACGCAGTATTTT.

This clonotype was observed a few times. This sequence joins TRBV2 and TRBJ2-3; the match to TRBD1 covers 9 bases. J lost 4 bases, V lost 10 bases, and 9 bases had no gene match. CDR3 length equals 14 residues. The germline gives CDR1 SNHLY, CDR2 FYNNEI. The CDR3 is CATRDREGSDTQYF. DNA for the CDR3: TGTGCCACCCGGGACAGGGAAGGGTCAGATACGCAGTATTTT.

In its sample, this clonotype was seen a few times. V gene TRBV5-1 combines with J gene TRBJ2-1; 9 nucleotides line up with TRBD2. The ends lost 3 bases at V and 1 base at J; junction bases unmatched: 11. The germline gives CDR1 SGHRS, CDR2 YFSETQ. This CDR3 comprises 18 residues. The CDR3 nucleotides are TGCGCCAGCAGCTCCGGGGCGGGGGGGCTTTGGTCCTACAATGAGCAGTTCTTC. It yields the protein CASSSGAGGLWSYNEQFF.

The V call is TRBV6-1, the J call TRBJ2-7; TRBD1 aligns across 9 bases. Germline CDR1 reads MNHNS; CDR2 reads SASEGT. This CDR3 contains 15 residues. V shed 5 bases, J shed 0 bases, and the junction held 5 bases outside the gene matches. The CDR3 bases are TGTGCCAGCAGTTTGGGACAGGGAAGCTCCTACGAGCAGTACGTC. This encodes CASSLGQGSSYEQYV.

This clonotype was observed many times. The chain couples TRBV30 to TRBJ2-7; no definite D call. Trimming left V 1 base short and J 3 bases short, with 7 bases between. Looked up from germline, CDR1 is GTSNPN and CDR2 is SVGIG (reference sequence). The CDR3 is 12 amino acids. The DNA for the CDR3 is TGTGCCTGGAGTGAGCCTCACTACGAGCAGTACTTC. As protein: CAWSEPHYEQYF. The full variable domain, in which reference TRBV30 and TRBJ2-7 provide the parts outside the CDR3, is SQTIHQWPATLVQPVGSPLSLECTVEGTSNPNLYWYRQAAGRGLQLLFYSVGIGQISSEVPQNLSASRPQDRQFILSSKKLLLSDSGFYLCAWSEPHYEQYFGPGTRLTVT.

This chain connects TRBV14 to TRBJ2-5; tentatively, D is TRBD2 (6 bases). Germline V lookup: CDR1 SGHDN, CDR2 FVKESK. This CDR3 spans 14 amino acids. The V end lost 2 bases, the J end lost 3 bases, and 10 bases lay between the germline ends. The DNA for the CDR3 is TGTGCCAGCAGCCAAATAGCGGCTAAAGAGACCCAGTACTTC. This encodes CASSQIAAKETQYF. Supplemented by reference TRBV14 and TRBJ2-5, the full variable domain reads EAGVTQFPSHSVIEKGQTVTLRCDPISGHDNLYWYRRVMGKEIKFLLHFVKESKQDESGMPNNRFLAERTGGTYSTLKVQPAELEDSGVYFCASSQIAAKETQYFGPGTRLLVL.

The chain recombines TRBV5-5 with TRBJ1-3; a possible D gene is TRBD1 (6 bases). V was cut by 5 bases and J by 0 bases, with 9 bases left in between. This CDR3 contains 14 residues. Germline CDR1 is SGHKS and CDR2 is YYEKEE (reference sequence). CDR3 amino acids: CASRDRSSGNTIYF. The CDR3 DNA is TGTGCCAGCAGAGACAGGAGCTCTGGAAACACCATATATTTT.

This clonotype was picked up a small number of times. This chain joins TRBV6-5 and TRBJ1-6; possible D gene TRBD1, 5 bases. CDR3 length: 16 amino acids. Germline CDR1 is MNHEY and CDR2 is SVGAGI. The V and J ends lost 0 bases and 4 bases respectively, with 10 bases between them. The CDR3 DNA sequence: TGTGCCAGCAGTTACTCGATCAGGGCATATAATTCACCCCTCCACTTT. Amino acids: CASSYSIRAYNSPLHF.

V is TRBV6-1 and J is TRBJ1-2; a possible D gene is TRBD1 (6 bases). Trimming shortened V by 1 base and J by 0 bases, and 15 bases separated the two germline ends. The CDR3 is 17 residues long. CDR1 and CDR2 from the germline V gene are MNHNS and SASEGT. CDR3 coding DNA: TGTGCCAGCAGTGAAGGTGCAGGGGTTGGGGCTAACTATGGCTACACCTTC. Protein: CASSEGAGVGANYGYTF.

This clonotype was seen only a few times. The chain combines TRBV5-5 with TRBJ1-2; 8 bases fit TRBD1. V lost 4 bases and J lost 8; bases outside the gene matches: 10. CDR1 SGHKS and CDR2 YYEKEE come from the germline V gene (reference sequence). The CDR3 is made up of 14 amino acids. CDR3: CASSPGTGMRGYTF. DNA of the CDR3: TGTGCCAGCAGCCCCGGGACAGGAATGAGGGGCTACACCTTC.

This clonotype was counted only a few times. The genes are TRBV7-7 and TRBJ2-2, with TRBD2 as a possible D gene (8 bases). Germline V gene sequence: CDR1 SSHAT, CDR2 FNYEAQ (reference sequence). There are 21 residues in the CDR3. Trimming stripped 3 bases from V and 2 bases from J, with 28 bases between. The CDR3: CASSFSPDREERGRNTGELFF. The CDR3 bases are TGTGCCAGCAGCTTTTCCCCTGACAGGGAGGAGCGGGGGCGTAACACCGGGGAGCTGTTTTTT. Looking up the rest from reference TRBV7-7 and TRBJ2-2 gives the full variable domain: GAGVSQSPRYKVTKRGQDVTLRCDPISSHATLYWYQQALGQGPEFLTYFNYEAQPDKSGLPSDRFSAERPEGSISTLTIQRTEQRDSAMYRCASSFSPDREERGRNTGELFFGEGSRLTVL.

This clonotype has a handful of counts. The chain has TRBV7-6 and TRBJ1-1; 7 bases are shared with TRBD1. V lost 5 bases and J lost 4; bases outside the gene matches: 7. The CDR3 spans 14 residues. Germline CDR1 reads SGHVS; CDR2 reads FNYEAQ. The CDR3 nucleotides read TGTGCCAGCAGCCCCCAGGGGGTTGGCACTGAAGCTTTCTTT. Protein sequence: CASSPQGVGTEAFF.

At least ten counts were recorded for this clonotype. This chain uses TRBV12-3 or TRBV12-4 with TRBJ2-5; possible D gene TRBD1, 5 bases. The CDR3 runs 13 residues. The V and J ends lost 6 bases and 5 bases respectively, with 13 bases between them. Written as DNA, the CDR3 is TGTGCCAGCAGCCAGGGTAACGGGGAGACCCAGTACTTC. Protein sequence: CASSQGNGETQYF.

There are many counts of this clonotype. The chain is built from TRBV2 and TRBJ2-3; D perhaps matches TRBD1 (6 bases). The germline V gene has CDR1 SNHLY and CDR2 FYNNEI. The CDR3 extends over 14 amino acids. Trimming left V 3 bases short and J 3 bases short, with 10 bases between. CDR3 nucleotides: TGTGCCAGCAGTGACCCAGGGGAAACAGATACGCAGTATTTT. Protein: CASSDPGETDTQYF.

CDR3 sequence: CASSQVPREAEAFF. Here the CDR3 DNA reads TGTGCCAGCAGCCAAGTCCCTCGTGAGGCTGAAGCTTTCTTT. The genes are TRBV3-1 and TRBJ1-1; D not resolved. This CDR3 has 14 amino acids. The V and J ends lost 1 base and 6 bases respectively, with 12 bases between them. Germline CDR1 is LGHDT and CDR2 is YNNKEL (reference sequence).

This sequence joins TRBV9 and TRBJ1-1; D gene ambiguous. The CDR3 spans 13 residues. CDR1 and CDR2 from the germline V gene are SGDLS and YYNGEE. With 4 bases removed from V and 5 bases from J, the gap between germline ends came to 12 bases. The CDR3 spells CASSPPPFTEAFF. Written as DNA, the CDR3 is TGTGCCAGCAGCCCCCCTCCCTTTACTGAAGCTTTCTTT.

The chain links TRBV4-1 to TRBJ2-3; D perhaps matches TRBD1 (5 bases). V was clipped by 3 bases and J by 0 bases, with 13 bases between them. CDR3 length: 16 residues. The germline CDR1 and CDR2 sequences are MGHRA and YSYEKL. CDR3 DNA: TGCGCCAGCAGCCACCCCGGCAGGGAAAGCACAGATACGCAGTATTTT. Protein sequence: CASSHPGRESTDTQYF.

This sequence joins TRBV12-3 or TRBV12-4 and TRBJ1-5; 7 bases agree with TRBD1. V gave up 7 bases and J gave up 3 bases; unmatched junction bases: 6. The CDR3 spans 14 residues. In nucleotides, the CDR3 is TGTGCCAGCACCCCACAGGGGTACAATCAGCCCCAGCATTTT. Encoded protein: CASTPQGYNQPQHF.

This chain joins TRBV4-1 and TRBJ2-4; a possible D gene is TRBD1 (6 bases). CDR3 size: 15 residues. The germline gives CDR1 MGHRA, CDR2 YSYEKL. Trimming shortened V by 1 base and J by 2 bases, and 9 bases separated the two germline ends. The CDR3, as DNA: TGCGCCAGCAGCCAAGGGCAGGGGACCAAAAACATTCAGTACTTC. Translation: CASSQGQGTKNIQYF.

The chain has TRBV6-4 and TRBJ2-1; D is perhaps TRBD1 or TRBD2 (7 bases each). Germline V lookup: CDR1 MRHNA, CDR2 SNTAGT. V lost 0 bases, J lost 9 bases, and 12 bases lay in between. The CDR3 is 14 amino acids. As DNA, the CDR3 is TGTGCCAGCAGTGACTCGGGAGGGGGCGGTGAGCAGTTCTTC. Translation gives CASSDSGGGGEQFF.

This clonotype was seen at least ten times. The chain joins TRBV5-1 to TRBJ2-7, with D hard to call. From germline, CDR1 is SGHRS and CDR2 YFSETQ. This CDR3 comprises 12 residues. The V end lost 5 bases, the J end lost 6 bases, and 12 bases lay between the germline ends. The CDR3, as DNA: TGCGCCAGCAGTAGCCCACGACTCGAGCAGTACTTC. It yields the protein CASSSPRLEQYF. The complete variable domain, with remaining parts taken from reference TRBV5-1 and TRBJ2-7, reads KAGVTQTPRYLIKTRGQQVTLSCSPISGHRSVSWYQQTPGQGLQFLFEYFSETQRNKGNFPGRFSGRQFSNSRSEMNVSTLELGDSALYLCASSSPRLEQYFGPGTRLTVT.

This clonotype was observed a handful of times. The CDR3 loop reads CASSLGVGGHTDTQYF. CDR3 bases: TGCGCCAGCAGCCTCGGGGTGGGGGGACACACAGATACGCAGTATTTT. The V and J genes are TRBV4-3 and TRBJ2-3; D could derive from TRBD1 or TRBD2 (6 bases each). From germline, CDR1 is LGHNA and CDR2 YSLEER. This CDR3 is built from 16 residues. Trimming removed 4 bases at V and 2 bases at J, with 16 bases between.

This clonotype was seen a handful of times. The chain carries TRBV7-8 and TRBJ1-1; D uncertain. The CDR3 is 11 amino acids. The V end lost 5 bases, the J end lost 7 bases, and 8 bases lay between the germline ends. Germline V gene sequence: CDR1 SGHVS, CDR2 FQNEAQ. CDR3 region: CASSPRGEAFF. CDR3 coding DNA: TGTGCCAGCAGCCCGAGAGGTGAAGCTTTCTTT.

DNA of the CDR3: TGTGCCAGCAGCCGGCTGGGCCTAGTCCTCCAAGAGACCCAGTACTTC. As protein: CASSRLGLVLQETQYF. The V and J genes are TRBV7-6 and TRBJ2-5; no clear D gene. This CDR3 is built from 16 residues. With 5 bases removed from V and 1 base from J, the gap between germline ends came to 17 bases. Germline V CDR1 and CDR2: SGHVS, FNYEAQ. The full variable domain, its missing parts supplied by reference TRBV7-6 and TRBJ2-5, is GAGVSQSPRYKVTKRGQDVALRCDPISGHVSLYWYRQALGQGPEFLTYFNYEAQQDKSGLPNDRFSAERPEGSISTLTIQRTEQRDSAMYRCASSRLGLVLQETQYFGPGTRLLVL.

This clonotype has only a few counts. A junction boundary mismatches the germline segment, possibly from a read error. This rearrangement joins TRBV11-2 to TRBJ2-1, with 10 bases aligning to TRBD2. CDR1 is SGHAT and CDR2 is FQNNGV in the germline V gene. This CDR3 has 15 residues. The CDR3 bases are TGTGCCAGCTGCTTTAGCGGGGGGAACTACAATGAGCAGTTCTTC. Its translation is CASCFSGGNYNEQFF.

This clonotype was picked up a small number of times. The J gene is TRBJ2-7, the V gene TRBV18, with D unclear. The germline V gene has CDR1 KGHSH and CDR2 LQKENI. The CDR3 has 13 residues. Deletions cut 2 bases from V and 3 bases from J, with 8 bases between. CDR3 coding DNA: TGTGCCAGCTCACCATCACTGTACTACGAGCAGTACGTC. Its protein is CASSPSLYYEQYV.

The chain combines TRBV7-9 with TRBJ2-3; D is undetermined. CDR1 and CDR2 from the germline V gene are SEHNR and FQNEAQ (reference sequence). The length of the CDR3 is 15 residues. Trimming took 2 bases from V and 2 from J, leaving 11 bases between them. DNA of the CDR3: TGTGCCAGCAGCTTATTGCATGGAGTCACAGATACGCAGTATTTT. This translates into CASSLLHGVTDTQYF.